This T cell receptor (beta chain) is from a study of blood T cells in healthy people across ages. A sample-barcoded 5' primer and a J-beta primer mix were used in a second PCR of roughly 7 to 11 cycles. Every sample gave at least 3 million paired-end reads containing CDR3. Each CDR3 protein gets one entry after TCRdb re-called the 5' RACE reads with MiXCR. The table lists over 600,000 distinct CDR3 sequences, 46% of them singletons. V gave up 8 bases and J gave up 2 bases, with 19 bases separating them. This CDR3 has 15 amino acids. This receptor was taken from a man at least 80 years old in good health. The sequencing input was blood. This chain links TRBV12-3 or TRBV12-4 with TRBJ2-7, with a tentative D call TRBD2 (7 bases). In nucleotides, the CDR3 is TGTGCCAGCTTCCATGGGGGGGCAGGAACCTACGAGCAGTACTTC. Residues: CASFHGGAGTYEQYF.